Described below is a single T cell receptor (beta chain) sequence and its context. Its antigen remains unidentified. Molecular-barcoded quantitative 5'-RACE produced these TCR beta libraries. TCRdb recomputed calls from the 5' RACE reads with MiXCR, one row per CDR3 protein. The sample includes roughly 400,000 distinct CDR3 sequences, 20% to 25% seen only once; the top ten take around 17%. The sample is drawn from a study of CD8 T cells in ankylosing spondylitis. Overall study findings and caveats: Reports say disease-linked clones showed up significantly more in matched ankylosing spondylitis synovial fluid. Disease-linked clones were found to be CD8+ and relatively rare in peripheral blood. Ankylosing spondylitis blood appeared to carry a characteristic TCR beta motif of several highly homologous variants. Earlier work had already found some motif variants in reactive arthritis synovial fluid and blood.

V lost 5 bases to trimming and J lost 2 bases, with 10 bases between them. Per germline, CDR1 MGHRA and CDR2 YSYEKL. The CDR3 contains 14 residues. The sample was blood, either unsorted or a sorted T cell fraction (not recorded which). The clonotype comes from a male donor with ankylosing spondylitis. The chain carries TRBV4-1 and TRBJ1-5; D unresolved. The CDR3 sequence: CASSYRDGNQPQHF. The CDR3 nucleotides are TGCGCCAGCAGCTACCGGGATGGCAATCAGCCCCAGCATTTT.